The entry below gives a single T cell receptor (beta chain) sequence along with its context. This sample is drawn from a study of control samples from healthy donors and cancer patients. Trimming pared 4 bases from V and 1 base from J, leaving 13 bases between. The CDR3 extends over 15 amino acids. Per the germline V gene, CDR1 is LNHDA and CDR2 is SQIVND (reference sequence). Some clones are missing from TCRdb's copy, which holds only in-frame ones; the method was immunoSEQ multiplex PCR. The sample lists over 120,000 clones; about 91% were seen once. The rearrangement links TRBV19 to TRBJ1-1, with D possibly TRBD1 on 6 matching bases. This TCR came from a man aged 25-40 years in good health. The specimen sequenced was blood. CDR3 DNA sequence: TGTGCCAGTAGTAGCTCGGGACACGGGAACACTGAAGCTTTCTTT. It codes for CASSSSGHGNTEAFF.